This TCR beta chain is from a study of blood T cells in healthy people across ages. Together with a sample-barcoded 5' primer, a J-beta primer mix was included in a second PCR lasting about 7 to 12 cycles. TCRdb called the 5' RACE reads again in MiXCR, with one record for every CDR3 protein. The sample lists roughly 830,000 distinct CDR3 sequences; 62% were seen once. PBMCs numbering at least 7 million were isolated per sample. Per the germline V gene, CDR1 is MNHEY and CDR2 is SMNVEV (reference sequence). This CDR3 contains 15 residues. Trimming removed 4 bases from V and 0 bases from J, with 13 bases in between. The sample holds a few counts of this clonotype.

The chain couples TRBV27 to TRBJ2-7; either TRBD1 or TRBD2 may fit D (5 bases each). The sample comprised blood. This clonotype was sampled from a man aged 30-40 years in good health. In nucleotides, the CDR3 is TGTGCCAGCAGTTCTCCGTGGGGGAGCTCCTACGAGCAGTACTTC. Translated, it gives CASSSPWGSSYEQYF.